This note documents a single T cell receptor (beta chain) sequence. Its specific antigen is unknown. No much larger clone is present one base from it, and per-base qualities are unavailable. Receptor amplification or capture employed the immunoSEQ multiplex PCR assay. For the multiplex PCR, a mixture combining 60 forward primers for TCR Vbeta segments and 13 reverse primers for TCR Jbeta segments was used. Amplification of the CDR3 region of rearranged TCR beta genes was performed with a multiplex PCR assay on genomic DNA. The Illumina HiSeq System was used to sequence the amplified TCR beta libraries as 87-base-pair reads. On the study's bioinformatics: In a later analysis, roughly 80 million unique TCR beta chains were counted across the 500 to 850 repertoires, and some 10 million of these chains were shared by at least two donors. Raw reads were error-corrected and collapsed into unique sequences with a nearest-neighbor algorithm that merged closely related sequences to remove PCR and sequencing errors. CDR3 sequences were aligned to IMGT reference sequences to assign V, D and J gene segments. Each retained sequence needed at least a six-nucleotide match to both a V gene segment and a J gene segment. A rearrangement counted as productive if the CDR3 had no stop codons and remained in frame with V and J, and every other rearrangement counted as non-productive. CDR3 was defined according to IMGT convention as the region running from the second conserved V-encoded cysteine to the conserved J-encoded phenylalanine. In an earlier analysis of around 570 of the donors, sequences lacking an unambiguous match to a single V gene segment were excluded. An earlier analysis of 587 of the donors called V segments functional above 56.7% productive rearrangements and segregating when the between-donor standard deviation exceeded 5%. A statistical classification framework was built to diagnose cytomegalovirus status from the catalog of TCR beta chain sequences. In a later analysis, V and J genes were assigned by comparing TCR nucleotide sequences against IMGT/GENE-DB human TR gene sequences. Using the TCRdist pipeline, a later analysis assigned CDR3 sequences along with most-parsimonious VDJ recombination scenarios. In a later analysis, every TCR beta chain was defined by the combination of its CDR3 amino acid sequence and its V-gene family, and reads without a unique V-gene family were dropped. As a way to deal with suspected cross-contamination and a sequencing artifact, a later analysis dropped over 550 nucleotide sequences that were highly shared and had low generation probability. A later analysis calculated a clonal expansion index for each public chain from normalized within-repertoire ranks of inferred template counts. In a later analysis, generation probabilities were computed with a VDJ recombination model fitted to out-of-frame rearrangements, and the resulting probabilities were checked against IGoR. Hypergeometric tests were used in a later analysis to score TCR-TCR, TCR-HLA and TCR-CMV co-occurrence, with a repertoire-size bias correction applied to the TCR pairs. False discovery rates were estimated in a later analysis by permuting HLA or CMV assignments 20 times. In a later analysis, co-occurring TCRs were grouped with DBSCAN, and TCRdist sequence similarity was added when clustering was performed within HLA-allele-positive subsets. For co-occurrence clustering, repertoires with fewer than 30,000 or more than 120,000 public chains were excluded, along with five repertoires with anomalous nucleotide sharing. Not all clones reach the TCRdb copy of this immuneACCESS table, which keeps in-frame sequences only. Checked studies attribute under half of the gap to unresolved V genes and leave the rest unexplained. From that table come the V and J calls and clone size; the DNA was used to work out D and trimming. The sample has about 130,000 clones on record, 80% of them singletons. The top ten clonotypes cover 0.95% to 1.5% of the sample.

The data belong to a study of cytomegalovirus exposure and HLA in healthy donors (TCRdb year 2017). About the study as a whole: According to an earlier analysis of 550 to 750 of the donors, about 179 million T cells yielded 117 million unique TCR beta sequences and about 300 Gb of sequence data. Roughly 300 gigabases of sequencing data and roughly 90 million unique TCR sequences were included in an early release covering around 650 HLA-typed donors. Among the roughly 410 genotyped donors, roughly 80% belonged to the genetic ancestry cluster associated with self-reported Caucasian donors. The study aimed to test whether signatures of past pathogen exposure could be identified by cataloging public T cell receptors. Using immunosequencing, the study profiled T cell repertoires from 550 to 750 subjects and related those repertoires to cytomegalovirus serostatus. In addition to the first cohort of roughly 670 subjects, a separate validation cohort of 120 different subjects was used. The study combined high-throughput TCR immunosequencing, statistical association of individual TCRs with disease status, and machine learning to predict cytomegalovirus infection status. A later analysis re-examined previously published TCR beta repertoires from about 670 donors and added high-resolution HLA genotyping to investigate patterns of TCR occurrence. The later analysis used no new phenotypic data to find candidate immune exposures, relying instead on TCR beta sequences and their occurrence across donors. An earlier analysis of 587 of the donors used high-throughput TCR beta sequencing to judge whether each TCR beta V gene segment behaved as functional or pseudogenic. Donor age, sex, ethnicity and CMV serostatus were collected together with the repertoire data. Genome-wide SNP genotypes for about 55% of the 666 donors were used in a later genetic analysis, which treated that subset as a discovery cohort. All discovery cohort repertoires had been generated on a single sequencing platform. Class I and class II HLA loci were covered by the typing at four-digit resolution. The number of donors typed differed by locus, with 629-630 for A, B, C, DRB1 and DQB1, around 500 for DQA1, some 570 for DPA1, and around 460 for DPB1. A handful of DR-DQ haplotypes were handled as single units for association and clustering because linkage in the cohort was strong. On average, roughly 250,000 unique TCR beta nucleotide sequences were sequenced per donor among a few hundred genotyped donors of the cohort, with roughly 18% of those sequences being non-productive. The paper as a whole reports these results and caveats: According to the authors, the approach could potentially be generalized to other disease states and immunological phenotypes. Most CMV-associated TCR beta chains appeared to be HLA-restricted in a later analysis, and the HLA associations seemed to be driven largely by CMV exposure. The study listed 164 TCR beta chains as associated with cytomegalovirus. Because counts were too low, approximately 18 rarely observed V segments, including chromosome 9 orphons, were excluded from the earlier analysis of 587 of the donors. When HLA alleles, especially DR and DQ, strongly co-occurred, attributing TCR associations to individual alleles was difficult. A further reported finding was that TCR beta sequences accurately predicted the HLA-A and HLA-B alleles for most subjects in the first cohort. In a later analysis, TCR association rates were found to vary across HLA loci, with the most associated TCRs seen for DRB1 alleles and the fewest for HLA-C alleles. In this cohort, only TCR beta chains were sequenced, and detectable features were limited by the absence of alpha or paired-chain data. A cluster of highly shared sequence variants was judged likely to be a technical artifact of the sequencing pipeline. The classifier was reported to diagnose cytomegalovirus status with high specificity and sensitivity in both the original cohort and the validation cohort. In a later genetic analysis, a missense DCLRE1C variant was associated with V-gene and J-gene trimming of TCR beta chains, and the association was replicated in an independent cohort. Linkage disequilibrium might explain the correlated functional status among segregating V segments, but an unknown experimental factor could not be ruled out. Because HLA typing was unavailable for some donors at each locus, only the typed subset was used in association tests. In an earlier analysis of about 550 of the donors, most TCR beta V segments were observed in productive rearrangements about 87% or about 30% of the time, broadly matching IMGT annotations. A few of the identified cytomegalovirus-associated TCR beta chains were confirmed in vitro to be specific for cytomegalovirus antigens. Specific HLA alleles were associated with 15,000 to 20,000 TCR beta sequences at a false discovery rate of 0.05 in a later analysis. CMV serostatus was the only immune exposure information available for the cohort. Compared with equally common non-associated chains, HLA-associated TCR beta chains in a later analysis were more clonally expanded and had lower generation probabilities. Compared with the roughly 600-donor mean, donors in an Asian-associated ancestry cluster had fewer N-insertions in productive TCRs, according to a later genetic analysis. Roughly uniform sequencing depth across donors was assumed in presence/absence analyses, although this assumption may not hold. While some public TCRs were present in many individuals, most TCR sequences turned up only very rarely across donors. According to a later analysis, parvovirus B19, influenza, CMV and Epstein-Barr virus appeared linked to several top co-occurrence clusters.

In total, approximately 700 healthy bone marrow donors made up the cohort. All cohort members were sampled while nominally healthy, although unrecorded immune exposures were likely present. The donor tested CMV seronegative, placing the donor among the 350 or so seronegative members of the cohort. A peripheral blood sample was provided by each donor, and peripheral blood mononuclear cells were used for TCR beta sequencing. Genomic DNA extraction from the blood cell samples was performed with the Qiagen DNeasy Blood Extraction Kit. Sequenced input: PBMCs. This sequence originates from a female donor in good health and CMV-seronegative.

The CDR3 region reads CASNSDGVNTEAFF. The bases are TGTGCCAGCAATTCAGACGGAGTGAACACTGAAGCTTTCTTT. In this chain, TRBV6-5 is recombined with TRBJ1-1; a confident D gene designation cannot be given. The junction shows trimming of 7 bases on V and 0 bases on J, plus 12 bases between the germline ends. As encoded in the germline V gene, CDR1 is MNHEY while CDR2 is SVGAGI. CDR3 length: 14 amino acids, cysteine to phenylalanine. CDR3 DNA only is kept here, 42 bases in frame from base 1.